One TCR beta chain is described in this entry. This entry belongs to a study of blood T cell repertoires in COVID-19. Overall study context: COVID-19 samples from acute and convalescent phases originated in the United States, Italy and Spain.

Per the original data handling: Amplification of reference gene primers was used by the study to estimate nucleated cell counts. Profiling relied on immunoSEQ multiplex PCR, and the TCRdb table lists in-frame clones only, not all of them. V and J calls and clone size are those listed in that table; D and trimming were worked out from the DNA. This sample yields 110,000 to 150,000 clones, of which approximately 84% are seen a single time; 40% to 55% belongs to the top ten. V lost 0 bases to trimming and J lost 4 bases, with 10 bases between them. Germline CDR1 reads LNHNV; CDR2 reads YYDKDF (reference sequence). The CDR3 totals 15 residues.

The chain couples TRBV15 to TRBJ1-3; no clear D gene. This receptor was identified in a human donor in a cohort sampled during active COVID-19. The material sequenced was peripheral blood. The CDR3: CATSREEGSGNTIYF. DNA of the CDR3: TGTGCCACCAGCAGAGAAGAGGGCTCGGGAAACACCATATATTTT. The variable domain in full, with the rest retrieved from reference TRBV15 and TRBJ1-3, is DAMVIQNPRYQVTQFGKPVTLSCSQTLNHNVMYWYQQKSSQAPKLLFHYYDKDFNNEADTPDNFQSRRPNTSFCFLDIRSPGLGDTAMYLCATSREEGSGNTIYFGEGSWLTVV.